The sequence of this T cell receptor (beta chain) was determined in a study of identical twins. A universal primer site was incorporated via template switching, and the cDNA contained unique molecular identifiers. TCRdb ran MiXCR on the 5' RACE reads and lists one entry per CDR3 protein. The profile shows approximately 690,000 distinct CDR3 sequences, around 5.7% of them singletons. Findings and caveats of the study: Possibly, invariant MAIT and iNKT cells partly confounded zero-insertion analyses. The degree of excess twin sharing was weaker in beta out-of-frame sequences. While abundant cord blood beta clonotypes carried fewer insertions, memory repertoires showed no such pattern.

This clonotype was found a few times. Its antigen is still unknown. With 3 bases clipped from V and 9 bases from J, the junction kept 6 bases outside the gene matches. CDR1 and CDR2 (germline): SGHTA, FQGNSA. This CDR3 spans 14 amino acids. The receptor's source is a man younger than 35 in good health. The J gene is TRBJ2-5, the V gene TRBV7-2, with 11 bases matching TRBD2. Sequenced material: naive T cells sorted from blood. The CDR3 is CASSFGTSGLSQYF. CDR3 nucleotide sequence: TGTGCCAGCAGCTTTGGGACTAGCGGACTTTCCCAGTACTTC.